This TCR beta chain was recovered during a study of T cells in tuberculosis. Trimming left V 5 bases short and J 4 bases short, with 13 bases between. This CDR3 has 13 amino acids. Germline CDR1 reads SGHTS; CDR2 reads YDEGEE. Repertoires were generated with immunoSEQ multiplex PCR, while TCRdb's copy carries only in-frame clones and drops some. The profile shows more than 35,000 clones, 90% to 95% of them singletons. Sequenced sample: PBMCs. The receptor was derived from a donor aged 10-30 years with latent tuberculosis or without tuberculosis infection. The chain joins TRBV5-8 to TRBJ2-7; the D is unclear. CDR3 sequence reads: CASSLSTVYEQYF. The CDR3 DNA follows: TGTGCCAGCAGTTTATCCACAGTGTACGAGCAGTACTTC.